What follows are 32 T cell receptor beta chains derived from one specimen sequenced in a study of identical twins. TCRdb analysed the 5' RACE reads with MiXCR anew, one entry per CDR3 protein. The table lists approximately 700,000 distinct CDR3 sequences, roughly 6% of them singletons. Sequencing was done on a sample of naive T cells sorted from blood. Every receptor here comes from a man younger than 35 in good health.

This clonotype was counted many times. The V call is TRBV29-1, the J call TRBJ1-1; D remains unclear. Germline V lookup: CDR1 SQVTM, CDR2 ANQGSEA. CDR3 length: 12 amino acids. V was shortened by 5 bases and J by 0 bases, with 7 bases between the two germline ends. CDR3 bases: TGCAGCGTTCCTGGTCTGAACACTGAAGCTTTCTTT. Translation: CSVPGLNTEAFF.

This clonotype was observed at least ten times. The gene calls are TRBV29-1 and TRBJ2-2, with D perhaps TRBD2 (6 bases). Germline lookup yields CDR1 SQVTM and CDR2 ANQGSEA. The ends were cut back, 6 bases at V and 0 bases at J, with 11 bases in the middle. This CDR3 spans 14 amino acids. DNA for the CDR3: TGCAGCGTCCCGGGAGACGCGAACACCGGGGAGCTGTTTTTT. Translation gives CSVPGDANTGELFF.

This clonotype was counted only a few times. The V call is TRBV18, the J call TRBJ2-1; tentative D call: TRBD1 (5 bases). Germline V gene sequence: CDR1 KGHSH, CDR2 LQKENI. This CDR3 contains 14 residues. The V end lost 4 bases, the J end lost 6 bases, and 13 bases lay between the germline ends. The CDR3 DNA follows: TGTGCCAGCTCACGGATCCAGACAGCCAATGAGCAGTTCTTC. Translated, it gives CASSRIQTANEQFF.

This chain uses TRBV20-1 with TRBJ1-5, with 9 bases fitting TRBD1. V lost 5 bases to trimming and J lost 0 bases; unmatched junction nucleotides: 2. The germline gives CDR1 DFQATT, CDR2 SNEGSKA (reference sequence). The CDR3 contains 14 residues. The CDR3 DNA reads as TGCAGTGCTCCGACAGGGGGTAGCAATCAGCCCCAGCATTTT. This gives the protein CSAPTGGSNQPQHF.

Many counts were recorded for this clonotype. The J gene is TRBJ2-1, the V gene TRBV6-2 or TRBV6-3; TRBD2 matches at 9 bases. Germline CDR1 is MNHEY and CDR2 is SVGEGT. Germline trimming cut 5 bases from V and 13 bases from J; bases unmatched to any gene: 9. CDR3 length equals 13 residues. CDR3 nucleotides: TGTGCCAGCAGTACAGTGACTAGCGGTGGCCAGTTCTTC. This encodes CASSTVTSGGQFF.

This chain connects TRBV6-6 to TRBJ1-4, with a weak D call TRBD1 (5 bases). CDR3 length equals 13 residues. V lost 6 bases and J lost 7, with 12 bases in between. Germline lookup yields CDR1 MNHNY and CDR2 SVGAGI (reference sequence). Written as DNA, the CDR3 is TGTGCCAGCAGCGCCCGTAGGGGTGAAAAACTGTTTTTT. Amino acid sequence: CASSARRGEKLFF.

This clonotype was seen only a few times. The rearrangement joins TRBV9 to TRBJ2-6; 7 bases line up with TRBD1. In germline, CDR1 is SGDLS, CDR2 YYNGEE. This CDR3 has 17 amino acids. V shed 4 bases and J 0 bases; nucleotides not matched to a gene: 7. The CDR3 region has the DNA TGTGCCAGCAGCTACAGGGGACAGTCCTCTGGGGCCAACGTCCTGACTTTC. It is translated as CASSYRGQSSGANVLTF. The full variable domain, with the rest looked up from reference TRBV9 and TRBJ2-6, is DSGVTQTPKHLITATGQRVTLRCSPRSGDLSVYWYQQSLDQGLQFLIQYYNGEERAKGNILERFSAQQFPDLHSELNLSSLELGDSALYFCASSYRGQSSGANVLTFGAGSRLTVL.

The chain carries TRBV28 and TRBJ2-7; perhaps TRBD2 as D (5 bases). The ends were cut back, 9 bases at V and 0 bases at J, with 18 bases in the middle. CDR3 length equals 15 residues. The germline CDR1 and CDR2 sequences are MDHEN and SYDVKM. The CDR3 DNA follows: TGTGCCAGTGGAGACTCCGGGATTACCTCCTACGAGCAGTACTTC. Encoded protein: CASGDSGITSYEQYF.

The gene calls are TRBV2 and TRBJ1-5; D is uncertain. Germline V gives CDR1 SNHLY, CDR2 FYNNEI. V lost 1 base, J lost 0 bases, and 4 bases lay in between. This CDR3 comprises 14 residues. As DNA, the CDR3 is TGTGCCAGCAGTGAAGACTATAGCAATCAGCCCCAGCATTTT. It yields the protein CASSEDYSNQPQHF.

The table lists this clonotype with many counts. The gene calls are TRBV20-1 and TRBJ2-1, with a tentative D call TRBD2 (6 bases). The CDR3 contains 12 residues. Germline V lookup: CDR1 DFQATT, CDR2 SNEGSKA (reference sequence). Trimming cost V 6 bases and J 5 bases, with 11 bases left between them. For the CDR3, the DNA is TGCAGTGCGGGACTGGACCACAATGAGCAGTTCTTC. Protein: CSAGLDHNEQFF.

This clonotype was recorded at least ten times. The gene calls are TRBV25-1 and TRBJ2-1; 14 bases align to TRBD2. The V gene's germline CDR1 is MGHDK and CDR2 SYGVNS. There are 16 residues in the CDR3. V was clipped by 4 bases and J by 7 bases; unmatched bases: 6. The CDR3 region is CASSGLAGGPKNEQFF. Here the CDR3 DNA reads TGTGCCAGCAGTGGACTAGCGGGAGGGCCTAAGAATGAGCAGTTCTTC.

This clonotype appeared a few times. The J gene is TRBJ1-6, the V gene TRBV20-1, with D hard to call. Germline V gene data show CDR1 as DFQATT and CDR2 as SNEGSKA (reference sequence). Trimming cost V 6 bases and J 8 bases, with 11 bases left between them. The CDR3 is made up of 12 amino acids. The CDR3 reads CSALDGYSPLHF. The CDR3 nucleotides read TGCAGTGCCCTGGATGGGTATTCACCCCTCCACTTT.

This clonotype was seen only a few times. The chain carries TRBV7-9 and TRBJ1-2; D call uncertain. This CDR3 region has 14 residues. Trimming took off 5 bases at V and 4 bases at J, with 14 bases between the two ends. CDR1 and CDR2 from the germline V gene are SEHNR and FQNEAQ (reference sequence). The CDR3 bases are TGTGCCAGCAGCCCGGCCCTTGCTGTCTATGGCTACACCTTC. Protein sequence: CASSPALAVYGYTF.

The J gene is TRBJ2-3, the V gene TRBV3-1; 8 bases fit TRBD2. Looked up from germline, CDR1 is LGHDT and CDR2 is YNNKEL (reference sequence). CDR3 length: 17 amino acids. Germline trimming cut 0 bases from V and 3 bases from J; bases unmatched to any gene: 8. Here the CDR3 DNA reads TGTGCCAGCAGCCAAGACCTTAGCGGGATCGGAACAGATACGCAGTATTTT. This codes for CASSQDLSGIGTDTQYF.

This clonotype turned up a few times. J is TRBJ1-6 and V is TRBV7-6, with TRBD1 matching over 7 bases. The CDR3 covers 16 residues. V shed 5 bases, J shed 5 bases, and the junction held 9 bases outside the gene matches. The germline V gene has CDR1 SGHVS and CDR2 FNYEAQ. In nucleotides, the CDR3 is TGTGCCAGCAGCCTAACCCCTGACAGGGATAATTCACCCCTCCACTTT. This gives the protein CASSLTPDRDNSPLHF.

This clonotype was seen many times. The chain combines TRBV5-6 with TRBJ2-1, with 9 bases matching TRBD1. CDR3 length equals 12 residues. Germline-derived CDR1 and CDR2 are SGHDT and YYEEEE. Losses at the gene ends were 5 bases for V and 14 bases for J; bases not matched to a gene: 8. The CDR3, as DNA: TGTGCCAGCAGACCTCACAGGGGGCGCGAGTTCTTC. As protein: CASRPHRGREFF.

This clonotype was detected ten times or more. The V gene is TRBV7-9, the J gene TRBJ2-1, with D uncertain. Per the germline V gene, CDR1 is SEHNR and CDR2 is FQNEAQ (reference sequence). V shed 5 bases and J shed 8 bases, with 22 bases lying between them. The CDR3 is made up of 16 amino acids. In nucleotides, the CDR3 is TGTGCCAGCAGCCCAGAGGTCCAGAATCCCCTCCATGAGCAGTTCTTC. The encoded protein is CASSPEVQNPLHEQFF. Using reference TRBV7-9 and TRBJ2-1 for the parts outside the CDR3, the full variable domain is DTGVSQNPRHKITKRGQNVTFRCDPISEHNRLYWYRQTLGQGPEFLTYFQNEAQLEKSRLLSDRFSAERPKGSFSTLEIQRTEQGDSAMYLCASSPEVQNPLHEQFFGPGTRLTVL.

In its sample, this clonotype was seen many times. The V call is TRBV27, the J call TRBJ2-7, with 7 nucleotides matching TRBD2. The CDR3 is made up of 15 amino acids. The V segment lost 3 bases and the J segment 7 bases; nucleotides outside the gene matches: 12. Germline loops: CDR1 MNHEY, CDR2 SMNVEV (reference sequence). CDR3 sequence: CASSLGGSPWGEQYF. For the CDR3, the DNA is TGTGCCAGCAGTTTGGGAGGGTCTCCTTGGGGAGAGCAGTACTTC.

This clonotype was counted ten times or more. The chain couples TRBV12-3 or TRBV12-4 to TRBJ2-3, with D perhaps TRBD2 (6 bases). Trimming took 6 bases from V and 3 from J, leaving 19 bases between them. The CDR3 is 16 amino acids. The CDR3 region is CASSPRAGLGTDTQYF. CDR3 sequence (DNA): TGTGCCAGCAGCCCCCGGGCGGGATTGGGGACAGATACGCAGTATTTT.

This clonotype was detected many times. The V gene is TRBV5-1, the J gene TRBJ2-5, with D unclear. Germline lookup yields CDR1 SGHRS and CDR2 YFSETQ. This CDR3 contains 14 residues. Between the trimmed V and J ends, which lost 5 bases and 3 bases, there was a span of 14 bases. Here the CDR3 DNA reads TGCGCCAGCAGGTACAACAGTCCAAAAGAGACCCAGTACTTC. Translating it yields CASRYNSPKETQYF.

This clonotype turned up a few times. The chain recombines TRBV29-1 with TRBJ1-1; D is possibly TRBD1 (5 bases). The CDR3 runs 13 residues. Germline V gives CDR1 SQVTM, CDR2 ANQGSEA. Trimming shortened V by 7 bases and J by 5 bases, and 17 bases separated the two germline ends. The CDR3 region has the DNA TGCAGCGCCCTATCCTCAGGGTTTACTGAAGCTTTCTTT. Its translation: CSALSSGFTEAFF.

V and J are TRBV11-3 and TRBJ2-2; 9 bases are a match to TRBD1. The CDR3 length is 16 residues. CDR1 is SGHNT, CDR2 YENEEA, per germline. V trimming: 5 bases; J trimming: 4 bases; junction bases outside the gene matches: 8. CDR3 in amino acids: CASSLPGTGSTGELFF. The CDR3 DNA follows: TGTGCCAGCAGCCTACCCGGGACAGGGAGCACCGGGGAGCTGTTTTTT.

This clonotype occurred many times. The V and J genes are TRBV7-6 and TRBJ2-5; D is possibly TRBD2 (5 bases). Per the germline V gene, CDR1 is SGHVS and CDR2 is FNYEAQ. The CDR3 is 13 amino acids. Trimming took 2 bases from V and 5 from J, leaving 9 bases between them. The CDR3 sequence: CASSLRGHETQYF. The CDR3 nucleotides read TGTGCCAGCAGCTTACGGGGTCACGAGACCCAGTACTTC. Complete variable domain (other parts from reference TRBV7-6 and TRBJ2-5): GAGVSQSPRYKVTKRGQDVALRCDPISGHVSLYWYRQALGQGPEFLTYFNYEAQQDKSGLPNDRFSAERPEGSISTLTIQRTEQRDSAMYRCASSLRGHETQYFGPGTRLLVL.

The chain is built from TRBV18 and TRBJ2-1; the match to TRBD2 covers 8 bases. CDR1 and CDR2 from the germline V gene are KGHSH and LQKENI. Losses at the gene ends were 0 bases for V and 0 bases for J; bases not matched to a gene: 1. The CDR3 totals 16 residues. In DNA form, the CDR3 reads TGTGCCAGCTCACCACCGGGGACTAGCTCCTACAATGAGCAGTTCTTC. Its protein is CASSPPGTSSYNEQFF.

This clonotype was seen ten or more times. This chain joins TRBV6-1 and TRBJ2-1; no clear D gene. CDR1 MNHNS and CDR2 SASEGT come from the germline V gene. This CDR3 has 14 amino acids. V was pared by 11 bases and J by 6 bases, with 20 bases between. The CDR3 spells CAGSSGPYANEQFF. CDR3 nucleotides: TGTGCCGGCTCCTCCGGACCCTATGCCAATGAGCAGTTCTTC.

This clonotype was seen ten or more times. V usage is TRBV10-3 and J usage is TRBJ1-1, with unresolved D. CDR3 length equals 15 residues. CDR1 is ENHRY, CDR2 SYGVKD, per germline. V shed 3 bases and J shed 0 bases, with 11 bases lying between them. CDR3 DNA: TGTGCCATCAGTGATTTGGACCGCATGAACACTGAAGCTTTCTTT. Translated: CAISDLDRMNTEAFF.

This clonotype appeared many times. The gene calls are TRBV5-1 and TRBJ2-1; 8 bases align to TRBD2. The germline gives CDR1 SGHRS, CDR2 YFSETQ. The CDR3 runs to 15 residues. J lost 7 bases, V lost 4 bases, and 10 bases had no gene match. The DNA of the CDR3 is TGCGCCAGCAGCATAGCGGGAAATCCGGGAAATGAGCAGTTCTTC. It specifies CASSIAGNPGNEQFF.

This clonotype was recorded many times. The V call is TRBV20-1, the J call TRBJ1-4; D remains ambiguous. Looked up from germline, CDR1 is DFQATT and CDR2 is SNEGSKA (reference sequence). The ends were cut back, 3 bases at V and 3 bases at J, with 11 bases in the middle. This CDR3 is 14 amino acids long. CDR3 protein: CSASQGRSNEKLFF. The DNA for the CDR3 is TGCAGTGCTAGTCAAGGGCGGTCTAATGAAAAACTGTTTTTT.

This clonotype was recorded at least ten times. The chain is built from TRBV7-3 and TRBJ2-7; D is possibly TRBD2 (5 bases). The CDR3 has 16 residues. V was pared by 0 bases and J by 5 bases, with 17 bases between. CDR1 and CDR2 (germline): SGHTA, FQGTGA. DNA for the CDR3: TGTGCCAGCAGCTTAACATCGGGAAGCCCTCCACACGAGCAGTACTTC. Amino acids: CASSLTSGSPPHEQYF.

The genes are TRBV10-3 and TRBJ1-1; no definite D call. Germline V CDR1 and CDR2: ENHRY, SYGVKD. Trimming left V 2 bases short and J 3 bases short, with 13 bases between. The CDR3 is made up of 15 amino acids. Written as DNA, the CDR3 is TGTGCCATCAGTGAGCCATCTAAGGAGGACACTGAAGCTTTCTTT. Amino acids: CAISEPSKEDTEAFF.

This clonotype was counted ten times or more. The chain recombines TRBV20-1 with TRBJ2-5; TRBD1 or TRBD2 may be the D gene (6 bases each). Trimming shortened V by 6 bases and J by 7 bases, and 15 bases separated the two germline ends. Germline CDR1 DFQATT, CDR2 SNEGSKA (reference sequence). CDR3 length: 12 amino acids. The CDR3 reads CSAGAEGGTQYF. As DNA, the CDR3 is TGCAGTGCGGGGGCCGAGGGAGGGACCCAGTACTTC.

This clonotype has a count of ten or more. The V and J genes are TRBV20-1 and TRBJ2-4; 8 bases align to TRBD1. Unmatched junction bases numbered 8, after V lost 6 bases and J lost 1 base. Germline V gene sequence: CDR1 DFQATT, CDR2 SNEGSKA (reference sequence). The CDR3 loop spans 15 amino acids. This CDR3 reads CSATRGRLAKNIQYF. Written as DNA, the CDR3 is TGCAGTGCGACCAGGGGGCGCTTGGCCAAAAACATTCAGTACTTC.